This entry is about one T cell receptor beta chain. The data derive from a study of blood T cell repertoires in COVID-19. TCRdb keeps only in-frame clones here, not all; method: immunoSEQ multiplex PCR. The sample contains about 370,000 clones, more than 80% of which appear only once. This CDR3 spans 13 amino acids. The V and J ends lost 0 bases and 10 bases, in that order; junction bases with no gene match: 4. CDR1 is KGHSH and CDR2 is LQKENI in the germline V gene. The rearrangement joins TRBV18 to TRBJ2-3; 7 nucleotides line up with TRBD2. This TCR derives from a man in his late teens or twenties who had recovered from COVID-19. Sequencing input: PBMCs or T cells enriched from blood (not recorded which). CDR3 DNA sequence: TGTGCCAGCTCACCACCGGGGGGGGGACCGCAGTATTTT. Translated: CASSPPGGGPQYF.